This record concerns one T cell receptor beta chain sequence. This entry is derived from a study of blood T cell repertoires in COVID-19. V was pared by 3 bases and J by 5 bases, with 19 bases between. Germline CDR1 reads KGHSH; CDR2 reads LQKENI. CDR3 length equals 16 residues. Libraries were prepared by immunoSEQ multiplex PCR; TCRdb keeps only in-frame clonotypes and omits some of them. Here the sample spans tens of thousands of clones, approximately 84% being singletons. The receptor was isolated from a man older than 75 with active or convalescent COVID-19. Specimen: peripheral blood. The rearrangement links TRBV18 to TRBJ1-1; the D gene is possibly TRBD1 (6 bases). CDR3 residues: CASSPKMVGASTEAFF. The DNA for the CDR3 is TGTGCCAGCTCACCCAAGATGGTGGGGGCCTCGACTGAAGCTTTCTTT.